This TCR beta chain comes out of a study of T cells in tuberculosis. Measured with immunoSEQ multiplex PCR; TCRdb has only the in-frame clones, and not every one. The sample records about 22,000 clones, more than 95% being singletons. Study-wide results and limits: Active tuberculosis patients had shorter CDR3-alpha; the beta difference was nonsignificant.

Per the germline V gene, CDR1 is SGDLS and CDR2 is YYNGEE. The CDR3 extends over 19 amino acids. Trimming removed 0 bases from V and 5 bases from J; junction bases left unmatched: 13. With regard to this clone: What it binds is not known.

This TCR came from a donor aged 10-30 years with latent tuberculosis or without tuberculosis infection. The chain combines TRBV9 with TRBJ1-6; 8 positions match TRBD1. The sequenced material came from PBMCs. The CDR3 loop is CASSVEQIRGRGDNSPLHF. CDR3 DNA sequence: TGTGCCAGCAGCGTAGAGCAAATCAGGGGGCGCGGAGATAATTCACCCCTCCACTTT. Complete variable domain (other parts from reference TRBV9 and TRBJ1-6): DSGVTQTPKHLITATGQRVTLRCSPRSGDLSVYWYQQSLDQGLQFLIQYYNGEERAKGNILERFSAQQFPDLHSELNLSSLELGDSALYFCASSVEQIRGRGDNSPLHFGNGTRLTVT.